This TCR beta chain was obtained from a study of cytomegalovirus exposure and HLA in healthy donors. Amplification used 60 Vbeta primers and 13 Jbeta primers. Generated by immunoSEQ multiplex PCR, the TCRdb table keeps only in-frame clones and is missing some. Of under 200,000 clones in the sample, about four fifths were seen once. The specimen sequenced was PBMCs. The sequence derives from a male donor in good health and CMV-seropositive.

The CDR3 loop is CASSPSSGHRNYGYTF. CDR3 sequence (DNA): TGTGCCAGCAGCCCATCGTCAGGACATCGAAACTATGGCTACACCTTC. The V gene is TRBV7-2, the J gene TRBJ1-2, with D perhaps matching TRBD1 (5 bases). This CDR3 has 16 residues. CDR1 is SGHTA, CDR2 FQGNSA, per germline. Trimming took 5 bases from V and 2 from J, leaving 18 bases between them.